One sample yielded the 20 T cell receptor beta chains listed below, sequenced in a study of shared clonotypes between healthy human individuals. The method was immunoSEQ multiplex PCR; TCRdb's version includes in-frame clones alone and lacks a portion of them. This table has under 1,100,000 clones, roughly 70% appearing once. Sequenced material: memory CD4+ T cells sorted from blood. The subset: CD45RA-negative fraction. These receptors originate from a man younger than 35 in good health.

The rearrangement uses TRBV6-5 and TRBJ2-1, with no clear D. The germline CDR1 and CDR2 sequences are MNHEY and SVGAGI. CDR3 size: 13 residues. V was shortened by 2 bases and J by 14 bases, with 16 bases between the two germline ends. In nucleotides, the CDR3 is TGTGCCAGCAGTTACCCGGCCGCAGGAAGGGAGTTCTTC. This sequence encodes CASSYPAAGREFF.

This clone was counted a single time. This rearrangement joins TRBV29-1 to TRBJ1-4; tentatively, D is TRBD1 (5 bases). The CDR3 has 17 amino acids. The germline V gene has CDR1 SQVTM and CDR2 ANQGSEA. Trimming pared 5 bases from V and 2 bases from J, leaving 21 bases between. The CDR3: CSVYLGTGTWTNEKLFF. CDR3 sequence (DNA): TGCAGCGTTTATTTAGGTACGGGGACGTGGACTAATGAAAAACTGTTTTTT.

A note on this clone: A junction end diverges from the germline sequence, so it may reflect a read error. The chain is built from TRBV7-7 and TRBJ2-1; TRBD2 matches at 8 bases. The germline gives CDR1 SSHAT, CDR2 FNYEAQ (reference sequence). The CDR3 is made up of 15 amino acids. Here the CDR3 DNA reads TGTGCTAGCAGCTCGGGGGGGAGCTCCTACAATGAGCAGTTCTTC. Its translation: CASSSGGSSYNEQFF.

This chain joins TRBV28 and TRBJ1-1, with 9 bases lining up with TRBD1. From germline, CDR1 is MDHEN and CDR2 SYDVKM. V lost 3 bases, J lost 11 bases, and 4 bases stayed unmatched. The CDR3 sequence is 12 residues long. CDR3 nucleotides: TGTGCCAGCAGTTTGGGGGACAGGGCGGCTTTCTTT. It yields the protein CASSLGDRAAFF.

V and J are TRBV18 and TRBJ2-7; a possible D gene is TRBD2 (7 bases). Deletions cut 6 bases from V and 4 bases from J, with 16 bases between. The CDR3 extends over 14 amino acids. Germline V lookup: CDR1 KGHSH, CDR2 LQKENI. The CDR3 loop is CASSQGTTPYEQYF. Written as DNA, the CDR3 is TGTGCCAGCTCTCAGGGGACTACTCCGTACGAGCAGTACTTC. The whole variable domain, remainder taken from reference TRBV18 and TRBJ2-7, is NAGVMQNPRHLVRRRGQEARLRCSPMKGHSHVYWYRQLPEEGLKFMVYLQKENIIDESGMPKERFSAEFPKEGPSILRIQQVVRGDSAAYFCASSQGTTPYEQYFGPGTRLTVT.

The rearrangement uses TRBV18 and TRBJ2-5; 9 nucleotides line up with TRBD2. Trimming at V came to 3 bases and at J to 5 bases, leaving 10 bases not matched to a gene. Germline-derived CDR1 and CDR2 are KGHSH and LQKENI. The CDR3 is 16 amino acids. CDR3 protein: CASSPGSGGKGETQYF. The DNA for the CDR3 is TGTGCCAGCTCACCCGGTAGCGGGGGAAAAGGGGAGACCCAGTACTTC.

The rearrangement uses TRBV1 and TRBJ2-5; TRBD2, the D gene given by the table, was not confirmed from the DNA. The better agreement between TRBJ2-7 and the DNA end casts doubt on the J call. TRBV1 counts as a pseudogene. This CDR3 is built from 18 residues. The CDR3 sequence is CTSSYLLAGGPEGDEQYF. CDR3 nucleotides: TGCACCAGCAGTTACTTGCTAGCGGGAGGGCCCGAGGGGGACGAGCAGTACTTC.

This rearrangement joins TRBV5-6 to TRBJ1-1; D not certain. In germline, CDR1 is SGHDT, CDR2 YYEEEE. The CDR3 runs to 14 residues. V lost 4 bases and J lost 0, with 10 bases in between. CDR3 bases: TGTGCCAGCAGCCTAGGGATGGTGAACACTGAAGCTTTCTTT. Encoded protein: CASSLGMVNTEAFF.

The CDR3 loop is CASSVGNGFGTDTQYF. The CDR3 bases are TGTGCCAGCAGCGTAGGTAACGGGTTCGGCACAGATACGCAGTATTTT. The rearrangement joins TRBV9 to TRBJ2-3; D unresolved. CDR1 is SGDLS and CDR2 is YYNGEE in the germline V gene. The V gene lost 0 bases and the J gene lost 1 base, with 12 bases spanning the gap. This CDR3 has 16 amino acids.

Many counts were recorded for this clone. The chain joins TRBV19 to TRBJ1-2; 7 nucleotides line up with TRBD1. The CDR3 extends over 15 amino acids. Germline CDR1 is LNHDA and CDR2 is SQIVND (reference sequence). After removal of 0 bases from V and 8 bases from J, the junction contained 9 bases not matched to a gene. CDR3 sequence (DNA): TGTGCCAGTAGTATAGAGCCGACAGGGAGGCGCGGCTACACCTTC. Its translation is CASSIEPTGRRGYTF.

In its sample, this clone was seen a few times. This sequence joins TRBV2 and TRBJ1-5, with 8 bases lining up with TRBD1. The CDR3 length is 14 residues. Germline CDR1 is SNHLY and CDR2 is FYNNEI. The ends lost 7 bases at V and 6 bases at J; junction bases unmatched: 8. CDR3 bases: TGTGCCAGCAATCCGGACAGGGCAATTCAGCCCCAGCATTTT. As protein: CASNPDRAIQPQHF.

Only one count was recorded for this clone. This sequence joins TRBV6-6 and TRBJ1-1; D remains ambiguous. Germline CDR1 and CDR2: MNHNY and SVGAGI (reference sequence). V lost 7 bases, J lost 1 base, and 13 bases lay in between. This CDR3 is 14 amino acids long. The CDR3: CASNKRTENTEAFF. The CDR3 bases are TGTGCCAGCAATAAAAGGACGGAGAACACTGAAGCTTTCTTT.

This chain uses TRBV7-9 with TRBJ1-2; no firm D call. This CDR3 spans 12 amino acids. V was shortened by 5 bases and J by 0 bases, with 4 bases between the two germline ends. Germline-derived CDR1 and CDR2 are SEHNR and FQNEAQ (reference sequence). For the CDR3, the DNA is TGTGCCAGCAGCAAAGCTAACTATGGCTACACCTTC. Translating gives CASSKANYGYTF.

The J gene is TRBJ2-1, the V gene TRBV18; 8 positions match TRBD1. The CDR3 is made up of 15 amino acids. The junction had 8 bases not matched to a gene; V was cut back by 3 bases and J by 7 bases. Germline CDR1 reads KGHSH; CDR2 reads LQKENI. The CDR3 DNA sequence: TGTGCCAGCTCACCCCTCCAGGGGGCGGAAAATGAGCAGTTCTTC. This sequence encodes CASSPLQGAENEQFF.

This clone was detected only a few times. This rearrangement joins TRBV9 to TRBJ2-3; D unclear. Germline loops: CDR1 SGDLS, CDR2 YYNGEE. The V end lost 0 bases, the J end lost 0 bases, and 5 bases lay between the germline ends. This CDR3 comprises 14 residues. The CDR3 spells CASSVGYSTDTQYF. The CDR3 region has the DNA TGTGCCAGCAGCGTAGGATATAGCACAGATACGCAGTATTTT.

Details on this clone: Other DNA sequences in the sample encode the same CDR3. V gene TRBV4-1 combines with J gene TRBJ2-5, with unresolved D. This CDR3 contains 15 residues. With 3 bases removed from V and 2 bases from J, the gap between germline ends came to 13 bases. Germline CDR1 is MGHRA and CDR2 is YSYEKL. The CDR3 region is CASSHPGRPQETQYF. The CDR3 DNA sequence: TGCGCCAGCAGCCACCCCGGCAGGCCTCAAGAGACCCAGTACTTC.

The rearrangement uses TRBV7-3 and TRBJ2-1, with 7 bases lining up with TRBD2. Trimming took 5 bases from V and 4 from J; bases not matched to a gene: 5. Germline CDR1 reads SGHTA; CDR2 reads FQGTGA. The length of the CDR3 is 14 residues. The CDR3 DNA follows: TGTGCCAGCAGCCCAGGCGGGGGATACAATGAGCAGTTCTTC. Its protein is CASSPGGGYNEQFF.

V is TRBV6-5 and J is TRBJ2-7; TRBD2 matches at 7 bases. Germline lookup yields CDR1 MNHEY and CDR2 SVGAGI. Losses at the gene ends were 5 bases for V and 6 bases for J; bases not matched to a gene: 7. This CDR3 is 13 amino acids long. CDR3 amino acids: CASSLREGREQYF. DNA of the CDR3: TGTGCCAGCAGTCTGAGGGAGGGCCGCGAGCAGTACTTC.

The J gene is TRBJ2-1, the V gene TRBV4-3, with 10 bases aligning to TRBD2. J gave up 8 bases and V 1 base, and 8 bases lay outside the gene matches. This CDR3 is built from 16 residues. Germline V gives CDR1 LGHNA, CDR2 YSLEER. This CDR3 is CASSQVLAGAGDEQFF. CDR3 nucleotides: TGCGCCAGCAGCCAAGTTCTAGCGGGAGCGGGGGATGAGCAGTTCTTC.

The chain is built from TRBV18 and TRBJ2-3, with 7 bases matching TRBD1. The germline CDR1 and CDR2 sequences are KGHSH and LQKENI. There are 13 residues in the CDR3. The trim removed 4 bases at V and 4 bases at J, leaving 2 bases unmatched. The CDR3 is CASSRGTADTQYF. The CDR3 DNA sequence: TGTGCCAGCTCACGAGGGACAGCAGATACGCAGTATTTT.